This T cell receptor (beta chain) was sequenced for a study of blood T cell repertoires in COVID-19. At the level of the study: Both acute and convalescent COVID-19 samples were obtained from the United States, Italy and Spain. In each case, the material was cDNA or gDNA derived from T cells, B-cell-depleted T cells, or PBMCs.

Original handling: Estimates of nucleated cell counts were drawn from the amplification of reference gene primers. Profiling relied on immunoSEQ multiplex PCR, and the TCRdb table lists in-frame clones only, not all of them. The DNA was the basis for D and trimming; V, J and clone size are from that table. There are 150,000 to 200,000 clones in the sample; about 80% occur only once, and 5.5% to 7.5% lies in the top ten. While infection was still active, Seattle patients were enrolled and then followed longitudinally. The CDR3 extends over 11 amino acids. In germline, CDR1 is LNHDA, CDR2 SQIVND (reference sequence). Trimming stripped 6 bases from V and 3 bases from J, with 3 bases between. This clone has just one count.

Sample: peripheral blood. The clonotype originates from a woman in her forties with COVID-19, enrolled during active disease. This chain joins TRBV19 and TRBJ2-1; D is unclear. CDR3 in amino acids: CASSNYNEQFF. The CDR3 DNA reads as TGTGCCAGTAGCAACTACAATGAGCAGTTCTTC. The full variable domain, its missing parts supplied by reference TRBV19 and TRBJ2-1, is DGGITQSPKYLFRKEGQNVTLSCEQNLNHDAMYWYRQDPGQGLRLIYYSQIVNDFQKGDIAEGYSVSREKKESFPLTVTSAQKNPTAFYLCASSNYNEQFFGPGTRLTVL.